Below, 6 T cell receptor beta chains from the same sample are listed, as sequenced in a study of T-cell memory formation after mild COVID-19. Via MiXCR, TCRdb re-called the 5' RACE reads, giving one row per CDR3 protein. The sample contains fewer than 350,000 distinct CDR3 sequences, around 8% of which appear only once. Sequenced material: PBMCs or a T cell subset sorted from them (not recorded which). These receptor sequences come from a man aged 18-30 years who had mild COVID-19 (a few samples of this study predate the infection). Cell type and time point are not known.

This clonotype was seen more than once but under ten times. V is TRBV7-9 and J is TRBJ1-3; D gene unclear. Trimming left V 6 bases short and J 0 bases short, with 12 bases between. The CDR3 runs 15 residues. CDR1 SEHNR and CDR2 FQNEAQ come from the germline V gene (reference sequence). The DNA of the CDR3 is TGTGCCAGCAGTCTGACGGGGATCTCTGGAAACACCATATATTTT. Encoded protein: CASSLTGISGNTIYF.

This clonotype was seen at least ten times. The V and J genes are TRBV6-6 and TRBJ2-6, with 8 bases fitting TRBD1. The CDR3 runs 15 residues. After removal of 8 bases from V and 4 bases from J, the junction contained 7 bases not matched to a gene. Germline CDR1 is MNHNY and CDR2 is SVGAGI (reference sequence). Here the CDR3 DNA reads TGTGCCAGCTTCCCAGGGGGCGCAGGGGCCAACGTCCTGACTTTC. Translation: CASFPGGAGANVLTF.

DNA of the CDR3: TGCGCCAGCAGCCAACAAGCGAACACTGAAGCTTTCTTT. Protein sequence: CASSQQANTEAFF. The chain employs TRBV4-1 and TRBJ1-1; D unclear. This CDR3 is 13 amino acids long. Germline assignment: CDR1 MGHRA and CDR2 YSYEKL. V lost 2 bases and J lost 1, with 5 bases in between.

This clonotype was detected a few times. The chain recombines TRBV7-9 with TRBJ1-1; 7 bases fit TRBD1. CDR3 length: 16 residues. Germline values: CDR1 SEHNR, CDR2 FQNEAQ (reference sequence). The V gene end was trimmed by 5 bases and the J gene end by 6 bases; junction bases not matched to a gene: 15. DNA of the CDR3: TGTGCCAGCAGCCGACACGGGGACAGTTTATCACCTGAAGCTTTCTTT. Translation gives CASSRHGDSLSPEAFF.

The V and J genes are TRBV5-5 and TRBJ2-3; D is unclear. The CDR3 has 14 residues. Germline-derived CDR1 and CDR2 are SGHKS and YYEKEE (reference sequence). Deletions cut 2 bases from V and 1 base from J, with 8 bases between. CDR3 sequence: CASSLIAGTDTQYF. CDR3 coding DNA: TGTGCCAGCAGCTTAATCGCCGGCACAGATACGCAGTATTTT. The complete variable domain, with remaining parts taken from reference TRBV5-5 and TRBJ2-3, reads DAGVTQSPTHLIKTRGQQVTLRCSPISGHKSVSWYQQVLGQGPQFIFQYYEKEERGRGNFPDRFSARQFPNYSSELNVNALLLGDSALYLCASSLIAGTDTQYFGPGTRLTVL.

A few counts support this clonotype. The V call is TRBV27, the J call TRBJ2-1; 9 positions agree with TRBD2. The ends lost 1 base at V and 2 bases at J; junction bases unmatched: 3. From germline, CDR1 is MNHEY and CDR2 SMNVEV (reference sequence). The CDR3 sequence is 16 residues long. The CDR3 protein is CASSLLGGGAYNEQFF. The CDR3 DNA is TGTGCCAGCAGTTTATTAGGCGGGGGGGCCTACAATGAGCAGTTCTTC.